The sequence of this T cell receptor beta chain was determined in a study of persistence of HIV-infected CD4 T cells. Study in general: Suppressive ART had lasted a median of approximately 8 years.

This CDR3 spans 15 amino acids. The ends lost 2 bases at V and 7 bases at J; junction bases unmatched: 10. The germline V gene encodes CDR1 SGHRS and CDR2 YFSETQ. Overlapping HIV-1 Gag 15-mer peptides at 0.8 to 1 ug per peptide per mL were used. Sorted nonresponding memory CD4+ T cells were CD40L-negative, CD69-negative, CD45RO-high. As concerns this clone: Its matching antigen is unknown.

The immunoSEQ assay was version 4, run in survey mode. The repertoire was sequenced with immunoSEQ multiplex PCR; TCRdb's copy has only in-frame clones and lacks some. The sample lists about 36,000 clones, 80% to 85% occurring once. Overall study findings and caveats: Antigen-responding cells were enriched for degenerate expanded CDR3beta sequences. Proviral oligoclonality tracked with TCR oligoclonality within the same sorted cells.

The specimen was cultured CD4+ T cells from PBMCs, collected from a patient who received antiretroviral therapy. The rearrangement uses TRBV5-1 and TRBJ1-1, with 8 bases aligning to TRBD1. The receptor's source is an adult with HIV. The donor label of this sample is uncertain. DNA of the CDR3: TGCGCCAGCAGCTTAAGACCGGACAGGGCCAATGAAGCTTTCTTT. This codes for CASSLRPDRANEAFF.